The T cell receptor beta chain under discussion was sequenced for a study of CXCR3-negative and CXCR3-positive naive CD8 T cells. Comment on this clonotype: Its antigen is as yet unknown.

UMI-labeled 5' RACE yielded the TRB cDNA libraries. TCRdb reprocessed the 5' RACE reads, keeping one entry per CDR3 protein, no DNA. The sample data list about 98,000 distinct CDR3 sequences. Study findings and constraints: TRB CDR3s of CXCR3-positive naive cells were more hydrophobic than those of CXCR3-negative naive cells.

The CDR3 extends over 14 amino acids. Germline CDR1 reads SGHKS; CDR2 reads YYEKEE (reference sequence). The source of this sequence is a human donor in good health. Some clones in this sample may be carry-over from other donors' samples. The chain employs TRBV5-5 and TRBJ2-1; TCRdb calls TRBD2, which cannot be checked without DNA. Sequenced input: naive CXCR3+ CD8+ T cells from blood. Subset in this sample: CD45RO-CCR7+CD27+CD95- naive CD8+ T cells expressing CXCR3 (TNR3+). CDR3 region: CASSLDGGGNEQFF.